What follows is one TCR beta chain and its context. One end of the junction fails to match germline, which may point to a read error. This CDR3 is 18 amino acids long. Germline CDR1 is MNHEY and CDR2 is SMNVEV (reference sequence). The sample originates from a study of blood T cell repertoires in COVID-19. About the study: Samples came from the United States, Italy and Spain, spanning acute and convalescent COVID-19. PBMCs, B-cell-depleted T cells, or T cells were the source of the cDNA or gDNA that made up the material.

TCRdb's table, derived via immunoSEQ multiplex PCR, lists solely in-frame clones and lacks some. The repertoire holds approximately 250,000 clones, with just under 85% as singletons. This TCR was sampled from a woman aged 55-69 years with active or convalescent COVID-19. The sample consisted of peripheral blood. The V gene is TRBV27, the J gene TRBJ2-1, with 15 bases identical to TRBD2. CDR3 protein: CASSSPGLAGGYYNEQFF. CDR3 nucleotides: TGTGCCAGCAGTTCTCCGGGACTAGCGGGGGGCTACTACAATGAACAGTTCTTC.